These 31 T cell receptor beta chains were sequenced from one sample in a study of shared clonotypes between healthy human individuals. Sequencing was performed with immunoSEQ multiplex PCR; in TCRdb, only in-frame clones are kept and a portion is missing. The data contain over a million clones, around three quarters of them singletons. The sequenced sample consisted of memory CD4+ T cells from PBMCs. The subset here: CD45RA-negative fraction. The source is a man aged 18 to 35 in good health. Some clones in this sample may be carry-over from other donors' samples.

This chain links TRBV28 with TRBJ2-5; no firm D call. Germline lookup yields CDR1 MDHEN and CDR2 SYDVKM. Trimming took off 9 bases at V and 4 bases at J, with 18 bases between the two ends. The CDR3 length is 14 residues. The CDR3: CASLGSRARETQYF. For the CDR3, the DNA is TGTGCCAGTCTCGGATCCCGGGCTCGAGAGACCCAGTACTTC. Full variable domain (outside the CDR3, taken from reference TRBV28 and TRBJ2-5): DVKVTQSSRYLVKRTGEKVFLECVQDMDHENMFWYRQDPGLGLRLIYFSYDVKMKEKGDIPEGYSVSREKKERFSLILESASTNQTSMYLCASLGSRARETQYFGPGTRLLVL.

The chain employs TRBV4-1 and TRBJ2-2; a weak D match, TRBD1 (6 bases). The CDR3 consists of 17 residues. The germline CDR1 and CDR2 sequences are MGHRA and YSYEKL. V was trimmed by 0 bases and J by 0 bases, leaving 11 bases between them. CDR3 DNA sequence: TGCGCCAGCAGCCAAGAATGGTCAGGGGCGAACACCGGGGAGCTGTTTTTT. Protein product: CASSQEWSGANTGELFF.

The chain employs TRBV28 and TRBJ2-7, with TRBD1 matching 9 bases. J gave up 3 bases and V 6 bases, and 9 bases lay outside the gene matches. CDR1 and CDR2 (germline): MDHEN, SYDVKM. The length of the CDR3 is 15 residues. The CDR3 DNA is TGTGCCAGCAGACCCCTGGGGGGACAGGGCTACGAGCAGTACTTC. Translated, it gives CASRPLGGQGYEQYF.

The J gene is TRBJ1-1, the V gene TRBV5-8; a weak D match, TRBD1 (6 bases). This CDR3 contains 14 residues. Trimming removed 2 bases from V and 1 base from J, with 9 bases in between. The germline V gene has CDR1 SGHTS and CDR2 YDEGEE. CDR3 nucleotides: TGTGCCAGCAGCTTTCGACAGGCGAACACTGAAGCTTTCTTT. Its translation: CASSFRQANTEAFF.

This chain uses TRBV7-6 with TRBJ2-1; no clear D. Between the trimmed V and J ends, which lost 0 bases and 4 bases, there was a span of 10 bases. The length of the CDR3 is 15 residues. Germline loops: CDR1 SGHVS, CDR2 FNYEAQ. CDR3 amino acids: CASSLAGLGYNEQFF. CDR3 in DNA: TGTGCCAGCAGCTTAGCCGGTTTAGGTTACAATGAGCAGTTCTTC.

The CDR3 here is CATNRDRYNEQFF. The CDR3 coding sequence is TGTGCCACCAACCGGGACAGATACAATGAGCAGTTCTTC. The V and J genes are TRBV2 and TRBJ2-1; TRBD1 aligns across 7 bases. J gave up 4 bases and V 10 bases, and 7 bases lay outside the gene matches. Germline loops: CDR1 SNHLY, CDR2 FYNNEI. The CDR3 sequence is 13 residues long.

The V call is TRBV12-5, the J call TRBJ1-5; the match to TRBD1 covers 8 bases. CDR1 LGHNT and CDR2 FRNRAP come from the germline V gene. There are 14 residues in the CDR3. With 6 bases clipped from V and 0 bases from J, the junction kept 1 base outside the gene matches. This CDR3 reads CASGGQGSNQPQHF. CDR3 nucleotide sequence: TGTGCTAGTGGAGGACAGGGTAGCAATCAGCCCCAGCATTTT.

This clone was seen once. V is TRBV6-5 and J is TRBJ1-2, with a tentative D call TRBD1 (5 bases). V lost 0 bases and J 5 bases, leaving 10 bases between the germline ends. CDR3 length: 14 residues. Germline V gene sequence: CDR1 MNHEY, CDR2 SVGAGI. In nucleotides, the CDR3 is TGTGCCAGCAGTTACTCGAGCCAGGGTTATGGCTACACCTTC. Protein product: CASSYSSQGYGYTF.

The chain uses TRBV4-2 and TRBJ2-3; no firm D call. Germline V gene lookup returns CDR1 LGHNA and CDR2 YNFKEQ. CDR3 length: 16 amino acids. V was cut by 4 bases and J by 2 bases, with 16 bases left in between. CDR3 in DNA: TGTGCCAGCAGCCCACCGAGTCCTAGACCCACAGATACGCAGTATTTT. It specifies CASSPPSPRPTDTQYF.

The V call is TRBV7-8, the J call TRBJ1-2; 7 bases agree with TRBD1. Losses at the gene ends were 5 bases for V and 0 bases for J; bases not matched to a gene: 3. There are 14 residues in the CDR3. The germline V gene has CDR1 SGHVS and CDR2 FQNEAQ. The CDR3 loop reads CASSATGTNYGYTF. DNA for the CDR3: TGTGCCAGCAGCGCGACAGGGACTAACTATGGCTACACCTTC. The variable domain in full, with the rest retrieved from reference TRBV7-8 and TRBJ1-2, is GAGVSQSPRYKVAKRGQDVALRCDPISGHVSLFWYQQALGQGPEFLTYFQNEAQLDKSGLPSDRFFAERPEGSVSTLKIQRTQQEDSAVYLCASSATGTNYGYTFGSGTRLTVV.

The chain combines TRBV18 with TRBJ2-2; the D is unclear. From germline, CDR1 is KGHSH and CDR2 LQKENI. Trimming took 5 bases from V and 5 from J, leaving 9 bases between them. This CDR3 is built from 13 residues. The CDR3 sequence is CASSVDWTGELFF. CDR3 DNA sequence: TGTGCCAGCTCAGTCGACTGGACCGGGGAGCTGTTTTTT.

This clone showed up just a few times. The V gene is TRBV6-1, the J gene TRBJ2-2; D may match TRBD1 or TRBD2 (5 bases each). V was trimmed by 3 bases and J by 4 bases, leaving 15 bases between them. There are 16 residues in the CDR3. The germline V gene encodes CDR1 MNHNS and CDR2 SASEGT. The CDR3 region is CASSDTGLSGTGELFF. The DNA for the CDR3 is TGTGCCAGCAGTGATACGGGGCTAAGTGGCACCGGGGAGCTGTTTTTT.

The rearrangement links TRBV10-2 to TRBJ1-3; D is unclear. The CDR3 runs 14 residues. The ends were cut back, 3 bases at V and 9 bases at J, with 15 bases in the middle. Per the germline V gene, CDR1 is WSHSY and CDR2 is SAAADI. The CDR3 coding sequence is TGCGCCAGCAGTGATTCCCTATATACTGCCACCATATATTTT. Translated: CASSDSLYTATIYF.

The rearrangement uses TRBV28 and TRBJ2-1; 11 bases line up with TRBD2. This CDR3 spans 14 amino acids. CDR1 is MDHEN, CDR2 SYDVKM, per germline. With 8 bases clipped from V and 2 bases from J, the junction kept 2 bases outside the gene matches. The CDR3 bases are TGTGCCAGCGGGGGACTAGCGGCCTACAATGAGCAGTTCTTC. It encodes CASGGLAAYNEQFF.

The rearrangement uses TRBV9 and TRBJ2-5, with D perhaps being TRBD1 or TRBD2 (5 bases each). This CDR3 is 14 amino acids long. Germline V gene sequence: CDR1 SGDLS, CDR2 YYNGEE. V lost 6 bases, J lost 4 bases, and 16 bases lay in between. The DNA for the CDR3 is TGTGCCAGCACCTTGGGACCCCGAGGAGAGACCCAGTACTTC. Translated: CASTLGPRGETQYF.

The rearrangement joins TRBV6-6 to TRBJ1-2; no clear D. From germline, CDR1 is MNHNY and CDR2 SVGAGI (reference sequence). This CDR3 has 13 residues. Trimming stripped 8 bases from V and 5 bases from J, with 15 bases between. This chain's CDR3 is CASSMGRNYGYTF. The CDR3 bases are TGTGCCAGCTCTATGGGGAGGAATTATGGCTACACCTTC.

The chain uses TRBV9 and TRBJ2-2; 11 bases are shared with TRBD1. Germline CDR1 reads SGDLS; CDR2 reads YYNGEE. The CDR3 extends over 15 amino acids. V was clipped by 4 bases and J by 7 bases; unmatched bases: 6. The CDR3 DNA reads as TGTGCCAGCAGCCCCGGGACAGGGGGTATCGGGGAGCTGTTTTTT. Its translation is CASSPGTGGIGELFF. Combining the CDR3 with reference TRBV9 and TRBJ2-2 gives the whole variable domain DSGVTQTPKHLITATGQRVTLRCSPRSGDLSVYWYQQSLDQGLQFLIQYYNGEERAKGNILERFSAQQFPDLHSELNLSSLELGDSALYFCASSPGTGGIGELFFGEGSRLTVL.

V is TRBV25-1 and J is TRBJ2-7; 12 bases map to TRBD1. Germline V CDR1 and CDR2: MGHDK, SYGVNS. This CDR3 is built from 15 residues. V lost 3 bases, J lost 7 bases, and 7 bases stayed unmatched. The CDR3 bases are TGTGCCAGCAGTGATCTGGGACAGGGGGCGATGGAGCAGTACTTC. As protein: CASSDLGQGAMEQYF.

This clone was detected a few times. The genes are TRBV5-4 and TRBJ2-5, with TRBD2 matching 14 bases. Germline CDR1 is SGHNT and CDR2 is YYREEE (reference sequence). Trimming removed 4 bases from V and 5 bases from J; junction bases left unmatched: 7. The CDR3 sequence is 16 residues long. In DNA, the CDR3 is TGTGCCAGCAGCCTAGGGACTAGCGGGGGCGTGGAGACCCAGTACTTC. This codes for CASSLGTSGGVETQYF.

The chain links TRBV6-5 to TRBJ2-7; D call uncertain. V was pared by 0 bases and J by 3 bases, with 9 bases between. CDR1 and CDR2 from the germline V gene are MNHEY and SVGAGI. The CDR3 length is 14 residues. The CDR3 sequence: CASSYSIGNYEQYF. The CDR3, as DNA: TGTGCCAGCAGTTACTCGATCGGCAACTACGAGCAGTACTTC.

The chain recombines TRBV18 with TRBJ2-7; TRBD1 matches at 9 bases. Germline CDR1 and CDR2: KGHSH and LQKENI. After removal of 3 bases from V and 4 bases from J, the junction contained 7 bases not matched to a gene. The CDR3 contains 15 residues. CDR3 sequence reads: CASSPLVTGGYEQYF. The CDR3 bases are TGTGCCAGCTCACCGCTAGTGACAGGGGGATACGAGCAGTACTTC.

This chain joins TRBV5-1 and TRBJ1-2; 8 bases line up with TRBD1. V lost 3 bases, J lost 8 bases, and 15 bases stayed unmatched. The CDR3 is 16 residues long. Germline-derived CDR1 and CDR2 are SGHRS and YFSETQ. The CDR3 loop reads CASSSLTGTGFQGYTF. As DNA, the CDR3 is TGCGCCAGCAGCTCGCTGACCGGGACAGGATTTCAGGGCTACACCTTC.

Regarding this clone: This may come from a read error, since a much larger clone is one base off. Other nucleotide sequences in the sample specify the same CDR3. The chain links TRBV7-2 to TRBJ1-2; 9 bases fit TRBD1. CDR3 length: 15 residues. V lost 1 base and J lost 0; bases outside the gene matches: 0. Germline loops: CDR1 SGHTA, CDR2 FQGNSA. The chain's CDR3 is CASSLGTGANYGYTF. CDR3 nucleotide sequence: TGTGCCAGCAGCTTAGGGACAGGGGCTAACTATGGCTACACCTTC.

This CDR3 reads CASSLEADTQYF. For the CDR3, the DNA is TGTGCCAGCAGCTTGGAAGCAGATACGCAGTATTTT. The genes are TRBV11-3 and TRBJ2-3, with D unresolved. Germline V gene data show CDR1 as SGHNT and CDR2 as YENEEA. V was trimmed by 3 bases and J by 4 bases, leaving 5 bases between them. The CDR3 is 12 residues long.

The chain uses TRBV12-5 and TRBJ2-3; TRBD2 might be the D (5 bases). The CDR3 covers 13 residues. The V gene's germline CDR1 is LGHNT and CDR2 FRNRAP. V lost 4 bases, J lost 1 base, and 6 bases lay in between. The CDR3 DNA reads as TGTGCTAGTGGTTCCGGGGGCACAGATACGCAGTATTTT. Its protein product is CASGSGGTDTQYF.

V and J are TRBV6-6 and TRBJ1-1, with D unresolved. Germline V gives CDR1 MNHNY, CDR2 SVGAGI (reference sequence). V was trimmed by 11 bases and J by 3 bases, leaving 10 bases between them. CDR3 size: 11 residues. The CDR3 DNA sequence: TGTGCCTCAACCGGTCACACTGAAGCTTTCTTT. It codes for CASTGHTEAFF.

The chain couples TRBV6-1 to TRBJ2-7, with unresolved D. The CDR3 spans 14 residues. V was pared by 5 bases and J by 3 bases, with 14 bases between. Germline CDR1 is MNHNS and CDR2 is SASEGT. In DNA, the CDR3 is TGTGCCAGCAGTAGGACCGCCGGTTACTACGAGCAGTACTTC. It encodes CASSRTAGYYEQYF.

The V gene is TRBV21-1, the J gene TRBJ2-7; the D segment call TRBD2 is taken from the table without a DNA check. TRBV21-1 is a pseudogene segment. The CDR3 loop spans 12 amino acids. CDR3 region: CASSFRGYEQYF. The DNA of the CDR3 is TGTGCCAGCAGTTTCCGGGGCTACGAGCAGTACTTC.

The V call is TRBV18, the J call TRBJ2-7, with D perhaps TRBD1 (6 bases). The CDR3 is 12 amino acids. V lost 8 bases, J lost 4 bases, and 12 bases lay in between. Germline CDR1 and CDR2: KGHSH and LQKENI. The CDR3 region is CASTQGKYEQYF. In nucleotides, the CDR3 is TGTGCCAGCACCCAGGGGAAATACGAGCAGTACTTC. Full variable domain (rest looked up from reference TRBV18 and TRBJ2-7): NAGVMQNPRHLVRRRGQEARLRCSPMKGHSHVYWYRQLPEEGLKFMVYLQKENIIDESGMPKERFSAEFPKEGPSILRIQQVVRGDSAAYFCASTQGKYEQYFGPGTRLTVT.

V is TRBV18 and J is TRBJ2-1; D uncertain. Germline V gene data show CDR1 as KGHSH and CDR2 as LQKENI. The CDR3 extends over 13 amino acids. V dropped 3 bases and J dropped 7 bases, with 10 bases sitting between them. The CDR3 is CASSPETRNEQFF. The CDR3, as DNA: TGTGCCAGCTCACCGGAGACGCGGAATGAGCAGTTCTTC.

This clone was seen many times. This sequence joins TRBV6-5 and TRBJ1-2; TRBD1 matches 7 bases. Germline V lookup: CDR1 MNHEY, CDR2 SVGAGI. V was clipped by 5 bases and J by 4 bases; unmatched bases: 10. The CDR3 contains 15 residues. In DNA, the CDR3 is TGTGCCAGCAGTGTTAGCCGGGACAGTGCCTATGGCTACACCTTC. Protein sequence: CASSVSRDSAYGYTF.